The rows below give T cell receptor beta chains drawn from one sample of a study of blood T cell repertoires in COVID-19. The table came from immunoSEQ multiplex PCR; TCRdb's copy has only in-frame clones and leaves some out. The sample has 88,000 or so clones, around 88% seen once; the top ten hold 0.9% to 1.5%. The sample consisted of PBMCs or T cells enriched from blood (not recorded which). The receptors come from a woman aged 45-65 years with acute COVID-19. Both conserved end residues are part of each CDR3. A D gene is named only where the DNA matches it firmly. Where a row states a size, it is once, few, many or the class of an expanded clone; other rows omit it.

V	J	size	D	CDR3	DNA
TRBV25-1	TRBJ1-2	.	TRBD1	CASSATGGVVGYTF	TGTGCCAGCAGTGCGACAGGGGGTGTAGTTGGCTACACCTTC
TRBV7-2	TRBJ2-1	.	TRBD1	CASSSRQGASYNEQFF	TGTGCCAGCAGCTCCCGACAGGGGGCCTCCTACAATGAGCAGTTCTTC
TRBV19	TRBJ1-4	.	.	CASSIDPQGATNEKLFF	TGTGCCAGTAGTATAGATCCCCAGGGTGCAACTAATGAAAAACTGTTTTTT
TRBV30	TRBJ2-7	.	.	CAWSVQRTHRHEQYF	TGTGCCTGGAGTGTACAGCGGACCCACCGACACGAGCAGTACTTC
TRBV4-1	TRBJ2-2	few	TRBD1	CASSQGDSANTGELFF	TGCGCCAGCAGCCAAGGGGACAGTGCGAACACCGGGGAGCTGTTTTTT
TRBV2	TRBJ2-3	few	.	CASSRRPGTQYF	TGTGCCAGCAGCCGGCGACCGGGGACGCAGTATTTT
TRBV5-5	TRBJ1-1	.	TRBD1	CASSSTGDAEAFF	TGTGCCAGCAGCTCCACAGGGGACGCTGAAGCTTTCTTT
TRBV23-1	TRBJ1-1	.	.	CASSQSRGGQRNTEAFF	TGCGCCAGCAGTCAATCTAGGGGGGGGCAACGGAACACTGAAGCTTTCTTT
TRBV2	TRBJ1-1	.	TRBD1	CASSRTGLMNTEAFF	TGTGCCAGCAGTCGGACAGGGCTAATGAACACTGAAGCTTTCTTT
TRBV6-5	TRBJ2-5	.	.	CASSYSPRDSETQYF	TGTGCCAGCAGTTACTCTCCAAGGGACTCCGAGACCCAGTACTTC
TRBV28	TRBJ1-1	.	TRBD1	CASRSQGARTEAFF	TGTGCCAGCAGGTCACAGGGGGCAAGAACTGAAGCTTTCTTT
TRBV6-5	TRBJ2-2	few	TRBD2	CASSYDGRVGELFF	TGTGCCAGCAGTTACGATGGGAGGGTCGGGGAGCTGTTTTTT
TRBV12-3/TRBV12-4	TRBJ1-2	.	.	CASSLGRGYGYTF	TGTGCCAGCAGTTTAGGGAGGGGTTATGGCTACACCTTC
TRBV11-2	TRBJ1-2	once	.	CASSFALQGNYGYTF	TGTGCCAGCAGCTTTGCACTTCAGGGAAACTATGGCTACACCTTC
TRBV11-3	TRBJ2-1	.	TRBD2	CASSLVVRTSTSGRPEEQFF	TGTGCCAGCAGCTTAGTAGTCAGGACTTCGACTAGCGGGAGGCCGGAGGAGCAGTTCTTC
TRBV5-4	TRBJ2-7	.	.	CASSLDRRYEQYF	TGTGCCAGCAGCTTGGACAGGCGGTACGAGCAGTACTTC
TRBV19	TRBJ1-2	.	.	CASSIYGTNPRGYTF	TGTGCCAGTAGTATTTACGGGACAAACCCACGCGGCTACACCTTC
TRBV18	TRBJ2-2	.	TRBD2	CASSPRTSGGAGELFF	TGTGCCAGCTCACCTCGGACTAGCGGAGGGGCCGGGGAGCTGTTTTTT
TRBV2	TRBJ2-7	.	.	CASPGAASDYYEQYF	TGTGCCAGCCCAGGCGCGGCAAGCGACTACTACGAGCAGTACTTC
TRBV1	TRBJ2-1	.	.	CTSSQGHGTGISAYNEQFF	TGCACCAGCAGCCAGGGTCACGGAACGGGAATATCGGCCTACAATGAGCAGTTCTTC
TRBV7-2	TRBJ1-1	.	.	CASSFSPGFEAFF	TGTGCCAGCAGCTTCTCCCCAGGGTTTGAAGCTTTCTTT
TRBV9	TRBJ2-1	few	TRBD2	CASTGAGGYNEQFF	TGTGCCAGTACCGGGGCGGGAGGTTACAATGAGCAGTTCTTC
TRBV15	TRBJ2-5	once	.	CATSRDPRVTETQYF	TGTGCCACCAGCAGAGATCCCAGGGTAACAGAGACCCAGTACTTC
TRBV11-2	TRBJ1-1	.	.	CASSQQINTEAFF	TGTGCCAGCAGCCAACAGATAAACACTGAAGCTTTCTTT
TRBV9	TRBJ2-7	.	TRBD2	CASSVGASGAYEQYF	TGTGCCAGCAGCGTAGGGGCTAGCGGGGCGTACGAGCAGTACTTC
TRBV30	TRBJ2-3	.	.	CAWTGHNTDTQYF	TGTGCCTGGACGGGACACAACACAGATACGCAGTATTTT
TRBV19	TRBJ2-2	.	TRBD1	CASNLRDRVNTGELFF	TGTGCCAGTAACCTCCGAGACAGGGTGAACACCGGGGAGCTGTTTTTT
TRBV30	TRBJ1-2	.	TRBD1	CAWSRGRGLGYTF	TGTGCCTGGAGTCGCGGCAGGGGGTTAGGCTACACCTTC
TRBV5-1	TRBJ1-5	once	.	CASSLQGNSNQPQHF	TGCGCCAGCAGCTTGCAGGGAAATAGCAATCAGCCCCAGCATTTT
TRBV11-2	TRBJ1-1	once	.	CASSQRRGGNTEAFF	TGTGCCAGCAGCCAGCGGCGGGGGGGTAACACTGAAGCTTTCTTT
TRBV11-2	TRBJ2-7	.	.	CASSLVGRATTEQYF	TGTGCCAGCAGCTTAGTAGGGCGGGCCACCACCGAGCAGTACTTC
TRBV7-2	TRBJ1-3	.	.	CASSLVEGSGNTIYF	TGTGCCAGCAGCTTAGTGGAGGGCTCAGGAAACACCATATATTTT
TRBV7-9	TRBJ1-3	.	TRBD1	CASSLGQGLSGNTIYF	TGTGCCAGCAGCTTGGGACAGGGACTCTCTGGAAACACCATATATTTT
TRBV9	TRBJ2-5	.	TRBD2	CASSVGGTPGETQYF	TGTGCCAGCAGCGTGGGGGGGACCCCCGGGGAGACCCAGTACTTC
TRBV5-1	TRBJ2-2	.	TRBD2	CASSALAGVGELFF	TGCGCCAGCAGCGCACTAGCGGGAGTCGGGGAGCTGTTTTTT
TRBV14	TRBJ2-3	.	.	CASSQSKGRGTDTQYF	TGTGCCAGCAGCCAATCGAAAGGCAGGGGCACAGATACGCAGTATTTT
TRBV10-3	TRBJ1-6	.	TRBD1	CAISEWGQGDSPLHF	TGTGCCATCAGTGAGTGGGGACAGGGGGATTCACCCCTCCACTTT
TRBV6-5	TRBJ2-5	.	.	CASQAGDAQETQYF	TGTGCCAGCCAAGCGGGTGATGCCCAAGAGACCCAGTACTTC
TRBV7-5	TRBJ2-7	.	.	CVRSTSKF	TGTGTCAGAAGCACATCGAAATTC
TRBV19	TRBJ1-1	.	.	CASSSVGSTEAFF	TGTGCCAGTAGTAGTGTGGGGAGCACTGAAGCTTTCTTT
TRBV12-5	TRBJ2-6	.	.	CASGLEVGGAGANVLTF	TGTGCTAGTGGTTTGGAAGTAGGGGGAGCTGGGGCCAACGTCCTGACTTTC
TRBV10-2	TRBJ1-5	.	TRBD1	CASSYFRDSNQPQHF	TGCGCCAGCAGTTACTTTCGGGACAGTAATCAGCCCCAGCATTTT
TRBV6-2/TRBV6-3	TRBJ1-2	.	.	CASSRDGNGYTF	TGTGCCAGCAGTCGGGATGGGAATGGCTACACCTTC
TRBV3-1/TRBV3-2	TRBJ2-2	.	TRBD2	CASSQRTSGSGNGELFF	TGTGCCAGCAGCCAGCGGACTAGCGGGAGTGGCAACGGGGAGCTGTTTTTT
TRBV7-2	TRBJ2-2	.	TRBD2	CASSPYRGGSPAGELFF	TGTGCCAGCAGCCCCTACCGGGGCGGGAGTCCAGCCGGGGAGCTGTTTTTT
TRBV6-5	TRBJ2-4	.	.	CASSYSNRFKNIQYF	TGTGCCAGCAGTTACTCGAACAGGTTCAAAAACATTCAGTACTTC
TRBV19	TRBJ1-3	.	TRBD1	CASTMDRASGNTIYF	TGTGCCAGTACTATGGACAGGGCTTCCGGAAACACCATATATTTT
TRBV27	TRBJ2-2	.	TRBD1	CASSRPRTGEGNTGELFF	TGTGCCAGCAGCCGACCGCGGACAGGGGAGGGGAACACCGGGGAGCTGTTTTTT
TRBV5-6	TRBJ1-2	once	TRBD1	CASSLDLFPGQDLYGYTF	TGTGCCAGCAGCTTGGACCTTTTTCCGGGACAGGATCTCTATGGCTACACCTTC
TRBV2	TRBJ2-7	.	TRBD2	CASLTSGGAYEQYF	TGTGCCAGCCTTACTAGCGGAGGGGCCTACGAGCAGTACTTC
TRBV19	TRBJ2-5	few	TRBD2	CASSLTSGGLQETQYF	TGTGCCAGTAGTCTGACTAGCGGGGGGCTTCAAGAGACCCAGTACTTC
TRBV6-5	TRBJ2-7	.	.	CASSPIGTRSYEQYF	TGTGCCAGCAGTCCGATCGGGACACGCTCCTACGAGCAGTACTTC
TRBV10-3	TRBJ1-1	.	TRBD1	CAIRGTDEAFF	TGTGCCATCAGAGGGACAGACGAAGCTTTCTTT